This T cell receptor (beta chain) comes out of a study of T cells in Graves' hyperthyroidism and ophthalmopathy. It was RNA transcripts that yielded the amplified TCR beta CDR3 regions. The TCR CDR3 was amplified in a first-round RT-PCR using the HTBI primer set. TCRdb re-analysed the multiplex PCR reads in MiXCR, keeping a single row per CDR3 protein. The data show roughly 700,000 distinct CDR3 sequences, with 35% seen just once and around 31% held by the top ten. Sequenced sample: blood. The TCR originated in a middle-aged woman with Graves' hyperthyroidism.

CDR3 nucleotides: TGTGCCAGCAGCTTAAGTGCCGAGTACAATGAGCAGTTCTTC. It yields the protein CASSLSAEYNEQFF. The rearrangement joins TRBV7-9 to TRBJ2-1; D unclear. Germline V gives CDR1 SEHNR, CDR2 FQNEAQ (reference sequence). V lost 2 bases, J lost 4 bases, and 9 bases lay in between. The CDR3 extends over 14 amino acids.